The clone carrying this TCR beta chain has just a few counts. With V trimmed by 4 bases and J by 10 bases, 8 bases remained unmatched. Germline-derived CDR1 and CDR2 are LNHDA and SQIVND (reference sequence). The length of the CDR3 is 13 residues. The sample is drawn from a study of blood T cell repertoires in COVID-19. Background on the study: Acute-phase and convalescent COVID-19 samples originated in the United States, Italy and Spain. Sources were T cells, B-cell-depleted T cells, or PBMCs; the material itself was cDNA or gDNA.

Only in-frame clones appear in the TCRdb table, and some are missing; sequencing was by immunoSEQ multiplex PCR. This sample carries about 280,000 clones, around 85% of them seen once, and the ten largest clones take approximately 6%. Assignment of participants to cohorts was predicated upon participant-reported clinical history. The chain carries TRBV19 and TRBJ1-2, with 8 bases fitting TRBD1. The TCR was taken from a woman in her thirties or forties who had recovered from COVID-19. The sequenced material came from PBMCs or T cells enriched from blood (not recorded which). This CDR3 reads CASSTLTGEDYTF. CDR3 bases: TGTGCCAGTAGTACTTTGACAGGGGAGGACTACACCTTC.